The present TCR delta chain was sequenced within a study of gamma-delta T cells after stem cell transplantation. TCRdb called clones from the RT-PCR reads again using CATT. The data hold about 11,000 delta-chain clones, with approximately 38% observed a single time. The CDR3 length is 20 residues. With 4 bases clipped from V and 2 bases from J, the junction kept 18 bases outside the gene matches. Per germline, CDR1 TSWWSYY and CDR2 QGS. The sequencing sample was made of gamma-delta T cells. The sequence was collected from a human donor. It is not recorded whose cells these are; they may come from a transplant donor. V gene TRDV1 combines with J gene TRDJ1; 11 positions agree with TRDD3. The CDR3, as DNA: TGTGCTCTTGGGGGTCCCCCTAGGGTACTGGGGGATAGAAGGACCGATAAACTCATCTTT. This sequence encodes CALGGPPRVLGDRRTDKLIF.